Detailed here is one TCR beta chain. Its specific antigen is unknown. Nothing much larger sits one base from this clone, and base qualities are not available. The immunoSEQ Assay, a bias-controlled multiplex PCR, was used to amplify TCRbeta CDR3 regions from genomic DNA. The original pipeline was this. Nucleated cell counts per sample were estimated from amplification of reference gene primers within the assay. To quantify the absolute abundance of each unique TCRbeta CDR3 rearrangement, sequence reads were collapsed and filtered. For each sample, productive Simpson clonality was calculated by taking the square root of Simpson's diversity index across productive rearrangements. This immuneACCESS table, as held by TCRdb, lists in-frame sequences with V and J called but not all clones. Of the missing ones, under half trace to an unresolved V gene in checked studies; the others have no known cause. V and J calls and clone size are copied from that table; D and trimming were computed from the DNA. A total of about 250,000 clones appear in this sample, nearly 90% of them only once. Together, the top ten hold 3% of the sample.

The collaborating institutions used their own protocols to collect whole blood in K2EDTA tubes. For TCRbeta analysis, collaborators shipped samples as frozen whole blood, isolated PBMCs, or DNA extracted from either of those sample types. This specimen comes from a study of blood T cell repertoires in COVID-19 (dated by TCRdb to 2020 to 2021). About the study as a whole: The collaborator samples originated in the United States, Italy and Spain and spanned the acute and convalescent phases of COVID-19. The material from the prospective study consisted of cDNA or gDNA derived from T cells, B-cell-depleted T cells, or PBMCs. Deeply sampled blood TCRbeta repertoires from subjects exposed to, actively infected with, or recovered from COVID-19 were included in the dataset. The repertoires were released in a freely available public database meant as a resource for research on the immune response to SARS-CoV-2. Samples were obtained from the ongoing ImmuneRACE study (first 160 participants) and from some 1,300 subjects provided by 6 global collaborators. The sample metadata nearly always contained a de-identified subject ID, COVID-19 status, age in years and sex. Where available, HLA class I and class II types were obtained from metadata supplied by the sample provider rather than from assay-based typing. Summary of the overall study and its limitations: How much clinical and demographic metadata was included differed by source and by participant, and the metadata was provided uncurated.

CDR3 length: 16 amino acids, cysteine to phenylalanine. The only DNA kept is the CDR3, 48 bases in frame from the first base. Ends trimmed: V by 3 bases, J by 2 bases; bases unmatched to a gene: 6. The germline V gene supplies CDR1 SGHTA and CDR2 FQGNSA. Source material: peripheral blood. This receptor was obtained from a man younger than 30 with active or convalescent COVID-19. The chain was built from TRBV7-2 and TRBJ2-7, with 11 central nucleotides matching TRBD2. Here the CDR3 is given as CASSFGTSGVTYEQYF. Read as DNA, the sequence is TGTGCCAGCAGCTTTGGGACTAGCGGTGTGACCTACGAGCAGTACTTC.